These T cell receptor beta chains were read from a single sample in a study of beta chain features in type 1 diabetes. Only in-frame clones appear in the TCRdb table, and some are missing; sequencing was by immunoSEQ multiplex PCR. The data contain hundreds of thousands of clones, over 14% of them seen just once; the ten biggest clones take up roughly 0.015%. The sample was naive CD4+ T cells from blood. Every receptor here comes from a man between 18 and 35 years old with type 1 diabetes. The CDR3 runs from the conserved cysteine through the conserved F or W. The D gene is left open where the match is weak. Clone sizes are given selectively: once, few, many, or a class where the clone is expanded.

clone size | J gene | D gene | V gene | CDR3 DNA | CDR3 protein
few | TRBJ2-3 | TRBD2 | TRBV29-1 | TGCAGCGTTGAGAGTTTAGCGGGAGCGGCGGATACGCAGTATTTT | CSVESLAGAADTQYF
NA | TRBJ2-1 | NA | TRBV5-1 | TGCGCCAGCGGGGCCGTTCGCAATGAGCAGTTCTTC | CASGAVRNEQFF
few | TRBJ1-2 | TRBD1 | TRBV5-1 | TGCGCCAGCAGCCAACGGACAGGGGACGGCTACACCTTC | CASSQRTGDGYTF
few | TRBJ1-2 | NA | TRBV9 | TGTGCCAGCAGCCAGTTATATTATGGCTACACCTTC | CASSQLYYGYTF
NA | TRBJ1-1 | TRBD1 | TRBV30 | TGTGCCTGGGGACAGGGGGCGCAAGCTTTCTTT | CAWGQGAQAFF
NA | TRBJ2-7 | TRBD2 | TRBV7-8 | TGTGCCAGCAGCTTTACGCCTAGCGGGGGGGGACCCTCCTACGAGCAGTACTTC | CASSFTPSGGGPSYEQYF
few | TRBJ1-6 | TRBD1 | TRBV6-6 | TGTGCCGCGCGACCCAGGGGGCAGAAGGGTTCACCCCTCCACTTT | CAARPRGQKGSPLHF
NA | TRBJ2-1 | NA | TRBV19 | TGTGCCAGTAGTACAACGAGGGATCCGGGCAATGAGCAGTTCTTC | CASSTTRDPGNEQFF
few | TRBJ1-5 | NA | TRBV30 | TGTGCCTGGAGTGACCGACAGATAAATCAGCCCCAGCATTTT | CAWSDRQINQPQHF
NA | TRBJ2-6 | NA | TRBV5-6 | TGTGCCAGCAGTCAGGCCAACGTCCTGACTTTC | CASSQANVLTF
few | TRBJ1-2 | TRBD1 | TRBV18 | TGTGCCAGCTCCGGACAGGGAGCCTATGGCTACACCTTC | CASSGQGAYGYTF
NA | TRBJ2-5 | NA | TRBV6-6 | TGTGCCAGCCAGAGGGGGGAGACCCAGTACTTC | CASQRGETQYF
NA | TRBJ2-2 | TRBD2 | TRBV28 | TGTGCCAGCAGTTTTCCCGGGACTAGCGGGACCGGGGAGCTGTTTTTT | CASSFPGTSGTGELFF
NA | TRBJ2-5 | NA | TRBV6-5 | TGTGCCAGCAGTAGAACGGTCAGGGGGACCCAGTACTTC | CASSRTVRGTQYF
NA | TRBJ1-2 | NA | TRBV19 | TGTGCCAGTAGGCAGGACACCTCATCAGGTGGCTACACCTTC | CASRQDTSSGGYTF
NA | TRBJ2-1 | NA | TRBV18 | TGTGCCAGCTCACCATACTCCTACAATGAGCAGTTCTTC | CASSPYSYNEQFF
NA | TRBJ1-5 | NA | TRBV5-1 | TGCGCCAGCAGCTTGGCAGGACAATTCGATCATCCCCAGCATTTT | CASSLAGQFDHPQHF
NA | TRBJ2-7 | TRBD2 | TRBV28 | TGTGCCAGCAGCCTTGCCGCTAGCGGGAGAAGTTACGAGCAGTACTTC | CASSLAASGRSYEQYF
few | TRBJ2-7 | TRBD2 | TRBV7-2 | TGTGCCAGCAGGGGACTAGCGGGGGGCTACGAGCAGTACTTC | CASRGLAGGYEQYF
NA | TRBJ1-1 | NA | TRBV28 | TGTGCCAGCAGTTTAGCGGCAGCACCGAACACTGAAGCTTTCTTT | CASSLAAAPNTEAFF
NA | TRBJ2-1 | NA | TRBV18 | TGTGCCAGCTCCCGACAGGCAAGTAGTGAGCAGTTCTTC | CASSRQASSEQFF